A selection of T cell receptor beta chains follows, all from one sample in a study of T cell repertoires in cytomegalovirus infection. TCRdb redid the calling of the reads with MiXCR, one entry per CDR3 protein. The sample has almost 550,000 distinct CDR3 sequences, approximately 17% seen once. Sequencing was carried out using CD8+ T cells from PBMCs. The source is a human donor in good health (CMV status not recorded). Some clones in this sample may be carry-over from other donors' samples. CDR3s include the opening cysteine and the closing phenylalanine or tryptophan. The D gene is left open where the match is weak. The size entry is marked missing in some rows and otherwise reads once, few, many or a size class.

d_call,v_call,j_call,clone_size,cdr3_length,cdr3_nt,cdr3_aa
TRBD2,TRBV13,TRBJ2-7,NA,15,TGTGCCAGCAGCTTAAGCGGGGGCCTCTCCTACGAGCAGTACTTC,CASSLSGGLSYEQYF
NA,TRBV19,TRBJ1-4,few,15,TGTGCCAGTAGTATAGCCCGTGCAACTAATGAAAAACTGTTTTTT,CASSIARATNEKLFF
NA,TRBV7-9,TRBJ2-7,many,14,TGTGCCAGCAGCTTGGGTGGACTACCCTTCGAGCAGTACTTC,CASSLGGLPFEQYF
NA,TRBV4-1,TRBJ2-3,many,14,TGCGCCAGCAGCCGAGGGACCTCCACAGATACGCAGTATTTT,CASSRGTSTDTQYF
NA,TRBV28,TRBJ2-7,few,13,TGTGCCAGCATGGCGGAGAGCTCCTACGAGCAGTACTTC,CASMAESSYEQYF
NA,TRBV9,TRBJ1-1,few,15,TGTGCCAGCAGCGTAGATGGCCTTGCGAACACTGAAGCTTTCTTT,CASSVDGLANTEAFF
NA,TRBV11-2,TRBJ2-1,many,14,TGTGCCAGCAGCTTAGGGCGCGGCTACAATGAGCAGTTCTTC,CASSLGRGYNEQFF
NA,TRBV19,TRBJ1-1,few,14,TGTGCCAGTTTCAGATCGGGGATGAACACTGAAGCTTTCTTT,CASFRSGMNTEAFF
NA,TRBV27,TRBJ2-3,few,15,TGTGCCAGCAGCACCGGTAGTAGGGGGGGGGATACGCAGTATTTT,CASSTGSRGGDTQYF
NA,TRBV7-3,TRBJ2-2,many,13,TGTGCCAGCAGCTTGATGGTAGCACGGGAGCTGTTTTTT,CASSLMVARELFF
NA,TRBV7-6,TRBJ2-5,many,12,TGTGCCAGCAGCTCCGGGGTGGAGACCCAGTACTTC,CASSSGVETQYF
NA,TRBV7-3,TRBJ2-1,NA,16,TGTGCCAGCAGCTCACAGTGGATAGTGGGGTACAATGAGCAGTTCTTC,CASSSQWIVGYNEQFF
NA,TRBV14,TRBJ2-1,NA,12,TGTGCCAGCAGCCAAGACGGGCCTCTTCCGTTCTTC,CASSQDGPLPFF
TRBD2,TRBV6-6,TRBJ2-1,many,19,TGTGCCAGCAGTTACTCGAAATTACTCCAGCGGGAGGATTTCTATGAGCAGTTCTTC,CASSYSKLLQREDFYEQFF
TRBD2,TRBV20-1,TRBJ2-4,NA,17,TGCAGTGCTAGAGGGCTTACTAGCGGGGTAGCCAAAAACATTCAGTACTTC,CSARGLTSGVAKNIQYF
TRBD2,TRBV2,TRBJ2-2,few,17,TGTGCCAGCAGTGAACTAGCGGGAGGGGTTGTGGCCGGGGAGCTGTTTTTT,CASSELAGGVVAGELFF
TRBD2,TRBV12-3/TRBV12-4,TRBJ2-2,few,16,TGTGCCAGCAGTCCCGGACTAGAGGGGAACACCGGGGAGCTGTTTTTT,CASSPGLEGNTGELFF
TRBD1,TRBV4-2,TRBJ1-4,many,16,TGTGCCAGCAGCCAAGAAACAGGGGGCTTCAATGAAAAACTGTTTTTT,CASSQETGGFNEKLFF
NA,TRBV7-9,TRBJ1-2,NA,16,TGTGCCAGCACCCTAGCTCCCGGACGGCCGGGGTATGGCTACACCTTC,CASTLAPGRPGYGYTF
NA,TRBV14,TRBJ2-2,NA,15,TGTGCCAGCAGCCAAAGGGGTTCCAACACCGGGGAGCTGTTTTTT,CASSQRGSNTGELFF
TRBD2,TRBV7-8,TRBJ2-2,NA,16,TGTGCAAGCAGCTTACCTAGCGGGGGGGACACCGGGGATCTGTTTTTT,CASSLPSGGDTGDLFF
NA,TRBV28,TRBJ1-5,NA,15,TGTGCCAGCAGTTTGTATGATGACAGCAATCAGCCCCAGCATTTT,CASSLYDDSNQPQHF
NA,TRBV6-5,TRBJ1-1,few,13,TGTGCCAGCAGTTACTCGATTAGCACTGAAGCTTTCTTT,CASSYSISTEAFF
NA,TRBV29-1,TRBJ2-7,many,15,TGCAGCGTTGAAGATTTTACAGGGAAGTCCCTCGAGCAGTACTTC,CSVEDFTGKSLEQYF
TRBD2,TRBV27,TRBJ2-5,few,15,TGTGCCAGCAGTTTCGGGGGACTACGCCAAGAGACCCAGTACTTC,CASSFGGLRQETQYF
TRBD1,TRBV12-3/TRBV12-4,TRBJ1-2,many,14,TGTGCCAGCAGCCTAGGACAGGGGGCGGGTGGCTACACCTTC,CASSLGQGAGGYTF
TRBD1,TRBV7-3,TRBJ2-1,many,12,TGTGCCAGCAGCATCGGGACAGCCGAGCAGTTCTTC,CASSIGTAEQFF
NA,TRBV6-5,TRBJ1-2,few,14,TGTGCCAGCAGTTACTCCGGGGACCAGGGTGGCTACACCTTC,CASSYSGDQGGYTF
TRBD2,TRBV24-1,TRBJ2-1,few,16,TGTGCCACCAGTGATCCTCTAGCGGGGACTTTCAATGAGCAGTTCTTC,CATSDPLAGTFNEQFF
TRBD1,TRBV2,TRBJ1-6,few,17,TGTGCCAGCACTATAGTCTTACCGGGACAGCGTAATTCACCCCTCCACTTT,CASTIVLPGQRNSPLHF
NA,TRBV6-5,TRBJ2-1,many,13,TGTGCCAGCAGTTACAATTTCTACAATGAGCAGTTCTTC,CASSYNFYNEQFF
TRBD1,TRBV5-4,TRBJ1-1,NA,16,TGTGCCAGCAGCACCGCTGACAGGGAACTGAACACTGAAGCTTTCTTT,CASSTADRELNTEAFF
TRBD1,TRBV27,TRBJ1-5,many,18,TGTGCCAGCAGTTTAAGGCGGACAGGGGTAGGAAGCAATCAGCCCCAGCATTTT,CASSLRRTGVGSNQPQHF
TRBD1,TRBV7-6,TRBJ2-6,many,14,TGTGCCAGCAGCTTAGGACAGGGGGCGAGCGTCCTGACTTTC,CASSLGQGASVLTF
NA,TRBV6-6,TRBJ2-7,many,14,TGTGCCAGCAGAAGCCGGGACTCGGTATACGAGCAGTACTTC,CASRSRDSVYEQYF
NA,TRBV6-1,TRBJ1-1,many,15,TGTGCCAGCAACAGGGCGGCAGGGAAGAACACTGAAGCTTTCTTT,CASNRAAGKNTEAFF
NA,TRBV7-8,TRBJ1-1,many,12,TGTGCCAGCAGCTCGCGACAGCCTGAAGCTTTCTTT,CASSSRQPEAFF
TRBD1,TRBV6-5,TRBJ2-1,NA,15,TGTGCCAGCAGTTACTGGGGACAGGTCAGCAATGAGCAGTTCTTC,CASSYWGQVSNEQFF
TRBD1,TRBV11-2,TRBJ1-2,NA,12,TGTGCCAGCAGCTTAGGGGACAGGGGGCAAACCTTC,CASSLGDRGQTF
NA,TRBV6-8,TRBJ2-2,NA,13,TGTGCCAGCAGTTACTCGTCTTCCGGCGAGCTGTTTTTT,CASSYSSSGELFF
TRBD2,TRBV29-1,TRBJ2-1,NA,15,TGCAGCGTTGAAGGTGCTAGCGGCTCCTACAATGAGCAGTTCTTC,CSVEGASGSYNEQFF
NA,TRBV10-3,TRBJ1-2,few,13,TGTGCCATCAGTGACCGGGGGGAGGAGGGCTACACCTTC,CAISDRGEEGYTF
NA,TRBV7-9,TRBJ2-7,few,14,TGTGCCAGCGAGGGTGGGCGGGTCACCTACGAGCAGTACTTC,CASEGGRVTYEQYF
TRBD1,TRBV19,TRBJ1-1,once,15,TGTGCCAGTAGTATAAGGGGGCAGGGGAACACTGAAGCTTTCTTT,CASSIRGQGNTEAFF
NA,TRBV2,TRBJ2-7,few,13,TGTGCCAGCACCGAAGGACCGTATTCCGAGCAGTACTTC,CASTEGPYSEQYF